The T cell receptor (beta chain) described here comes from a study of blood T cell repertoires in COVID-19. Whole-study context: The origin of the acute and convalescent COVID-19 samples was the United States, Italy and Spain. In each case, the material was cDNA or gDNA derived from T cells, B-cell-depleted T cells, or PBMCs.

This clone has a single count. Per the original methods: Counts of nucleated cells, estimated from reference gene primer amplification, were obtained. Clones were read by immunoSEQ multiplex PCR, and TCRdb kept only the in-frame ones, dropping some. The V and J calls and the clone size are those of that table, but D and trimming were determined from the DNA. Among more than 150,000 clones listed, 86% were seen once. This CDR3 region has 12 residues. Germline CDR1 is LGHDT and CDR2 is YNNKEL (reference sequence). Deletions cut 2 bases from V and 7 bases from J, with 6 bases between. The J gene is TRBJ2-1, the V gene TRBV3-1 (or the pseudogene TRBV3-2); no clear D gene. The specimen sequenced was peripheral blood. This receptor was obtained from a man younger than 30 with acute or convalescent COVID-19. In DNA form, the CDR3 reads TGTGCCAGCAGCCAACCCAATAATGAGCAGTTCTTC. Its translation is CASSQPNNEQFF.